This is a list of T cell receptor beta chains from one sample in a study of a mutant IDH1 vaccine in newly diagnosed glioma. For these TCRs, the target antigens are not known. Produced via immunoSEQ multiplex PCR; TCRdb's table is partial and in-frame only. The top ten clones hold approximately 9.5% of a sample with some 25,000 clones, around 77% of them seen once. Sequences were derived from PBMCs, sampled from a glioma patient whose treatment included an IDH1 peptide vaccine. The receptors stem from a woman under 30 with glioma. CDR3s include the opening cysteine and the closing phenylalanine or tryptophan. The order of the fields is J gene, D gene, clone size, V gene, CDR3 protein, CDR3 DNA. D genes are given only for firm matches. Where a row states a size, it is once, few, many or the class of an expanded clone; other rows omit it.

TRBJ1-1 - - TRBV29-1 CSVEGRMNTEAFF TGCAGCGTTGAAGGACGGATGAACACTGAAGCTTTCTTT
TRBJ1-5 - few TRBV29-1 CSVGKGNQPQHF TGCAGCGTTGGGAAGGGAAATCAGCCCCAGCATTTT
TRBJ2-1 TRBD2 - TRBV18 CASSDPGLVRHNEQFF TGTGCCAGCTCAGACCCGGGACTAGTACGACACAATGAGCAGTTCTTC
TRBJ2-4 - once TRBV5-6 CASSLGWGEQYF TGTGCCAGCAGCTTGGGGTGGGGAGAACAGTACTTC
TRBJ1-1 - - TRBV30 CAQRVGGGNTEAFF TGTGCCCAACGAGTAGGAGGGGGGAACACTGAAGCTTTCTTT
TRBJ1-2 TRBD1 - TRBV6-5 CASSRGQGRVGGYTF TGTGCCAGCAGCCGCGGACAGGGGCGGGTTGGAGGCTACACCTTC
TRBJ1-1 - few TRBV14 CASSQGIEAFF TGTGCCAGCAGCCAAGGAATTGAAGCTTTCTTT
TRBJ1-3 - - TRBV27 CASSRVSGNTIYF TGTGCCAGCAGCCGTGTCTCTGGAAACACCATATATTTT
TRBJ2-7 - - TRBV30 CAWSVLTYEQYF TGTGCCTGGAGTGTCTTGACCTACGAGCAGTACTTC
TRBJ1-4 - - TRBV7-9 CASRPPGTTNEKLFF TGTGCCAGCAGGCCCCCGGGTACAACTAATGAAAAACTGTTTTTT
TRBJ2-4 TRBD2 - TRBV27 CASSLEGRANIQYF TGTGCCAGCAGTTTAGAGGGGAGGGCAAACATTCAGTACTTC
TRBJ1-5 - few TRBV19 CASSPSAGQPQHF TGTGCCAGTAGCCCCTCGGCGGGGCAGCCCCAGCATTTT
TRBJ2-1 - - TRBV27 CASSLAGAYNEQFF TGTGCCAGCAGTTTAGCTGGGGCCTACAATGAGCAGTTCTTC
TRBJ1-1 - - TRBV29-1 CSVEVRDILNTEAFF TGCAGCGTTGAAGTAAGGGACATTTTGAACACTGAAGCTTTCTTT
TRBJ2-5 TRBD1 - TRBV4-2 CASSAIPGTGDSRGTQYF TGTGCCAGCAGCGCAATTCCCGGGACAGGGGACAGTCGGGGGACCCAGTACTTC
TRBJ1-5 - few TRBV19 CASSLGPTNNQPQHF TGTGCCAGTAGTTTGGGACCGACCAACAATCAGCCCCAGCATTTT
TRBJ1-1 - - TRBV5-1 CASSRTGGNTEAFF TGCGCCAGCAGTCGAACGGGGGGTAACACTGAAGCTTTCTTT
TRBJ1-5 TRBD1 few TRBV6-1 CASSKGQGAIQPQHF TGTGCCAGCAGTAAGGGACAGGGGGCGATTCAGCCCCAGCATTTT
TRBJ1-4 - - TRBV30 CAWSVGRSNEKLFF TGTGCCTGGAGTGTGGGACGGAGTAATGAAAAACTGTTTTTT
TRBJ2-7 TRBD1 - TRBV7-2 CASSLSTGTNEQYF TGTGCCAGCAGCCTGTCGACAGGGACGAACGAGCAGTACTTC
TRBJ2-7 TRBD1 - TRBV18 CASSRGQIAYEQYF TGTGCCAGCTCACGGGGACAGATCGCCTACGAGCAGTACTTC
TRBJ2-2 - - TRBV19 CASSIVGGTNTGELFF TGTGCCAGTAGTATAGTGGGTGGAACGAACACCGGGGAGCTGTTTTTT
TRBJ2-7 TRBD2 - TRBV27 CASSLGTSSEQYF TGTGCCAGCAGTCTGGGGACTAGTAGCGAGCAGTACTTC
TRBJ1-2 - - TRBV2 CALLPGTAGDGYTF TGTGCCCTTCTCCCTGGGACGGCGGGCGATGGCTACACCTTC
TRBJ2-5 - - TRBV29-1 CSVEGPSRRGPEETQYF TGCAGCGTTGAAGGCCCATCGCGGCGGGGTCCTGAAGAGACCCAGTACTTC
TRBJ2-3 - - TRBV10-3 CAITGATGDTQYF TGTGCCATCACTGGGGCCACCGGGGATACGCAGTATTTT
TRBJ2-7 TRBD1 - TRBV5-1 CASSNTGTVAYEQYF TGCGCCAGCAGCAACACCGGGACAGTCGCCTACGAGCAGTACTTC
TRBJ1-2 - - TRBV29-1 CSVDREFYGYTF TGCAGCGTTGATAGGGAATTTTATGGCTACACCTTC
TRBJ2-7 - - TRBV29-1 CSVALGTHEQYF TGCAGCGTTGCGTTGGGGACCCACGAGCAGTACTTC
TRBJ1-4 - - TRBV2 CATRGTNEKLFF TGTGCCACCAGGGGAACTAATGAAAAACTGTTTTTT
TRBJ1-2 - - TRBV2 CASRDGPYGYTF TGTGCCAGCAGAGACGGACCCTATGGCTACACCTTC
TRBJ1-1 - few TRBV28 CASRPPGGGVNTEAFF TGTGCCAGCAGACCCCCCGGGGGAGGTGTGAACACTGAAGCTTTCTTT
TRBJ2-1 TRBD2 - TRBV5-1 CASSWTSGSSEQFF TGCGCCAGCAGCTGGACTAGCGGGAGTAGTGAGCAGTTCTTC
TRBJ2-7 TRBD2 - TRBV13 CASSLDTSGGPRPYEQYF TGTGCCAGCAGCTTAGATACTAGCGGGGGTCCCCGACCCTACGAGCAGTACTTC
TRBJ2-2 - few TRBV4-3 CASSQGFSTGELFF TGCGCCAGCAGCCAAGGGTTTTCCACCGGGGAGCTGTTTTTT
TRBJ2-1 TRBD2 - TRBV15 CATSRGLSGTEQFF TGTGCCACCAGCAGAGGTCTAAGCGGGACTGAGCAGTTCTTC
TRBJ2-1 TRBD1 - TRBV2 CASSAGQGSYNEQFF TGTGCCAGCAGCGCCGGACAGGGCTCCTACAATGAGCAGTTCTTC
TRBJ1-2 - - TRBV6-1 CASSEYEDIRYGYTF TGTGCCAGCAGTGAGTACGAGGACATACGGTATGGCTACACCTTC
TRBJ2-2 TRBD1 few TRBV7-9 CASSFGTAAGPIGGLFF TGTGCCAGCAGCTTCGGGACAGCCGCCGGACCAATTGGTGGCCTGTTTTTT
TRBJ1-1 - - TRBV18 CASSITGTENTEAFF TGTGCCAGCTCAATCACCGGGACGGAGAACACTGAAGCTTTCTTT
TRBJ1-5 - - TRBV2 CASRGPQHF TGTGCCAGCAGGGGGCCCCAGCATTTT
TRBJ1-1 - - TRBV11-2 CASSGRWIGEAFF TGTGCCAGCAGTGGACGGTGGATAGGTGAAGCTTTCTTT
TRBJ2-5 - - TRBV7-9 CASSEGRGKQETQYF TGTGCCAGCAGCGAGGGGAGAGGGAAGCAAGAGACCCAGTACTTC
TRBJ2-1 - - TRBV11-3 CASSLDLTSYNEQFF TGTGCCAGCAGCTTAGATCTTACAAGTTACAATGAGCAGTTCTTC
TRBJ2-5 TRBD2 few TRBV19 CASSTSGIKETQYF TGTGCCAGTAGTACTAGCGGGATTAAAGAGACCCAGTACTTC
TRBJ2-6 - - TRBV6-6 CASSPSGEGANVLTF TGTGCCAGCAGTCCCTCGGGGGAAGGGGCCAACGTCCTGACTTTC
TRBJ2-6 - - TRBV7-8 CASSSLVEGVAGANVLTF TGTGCCAGCAGCTCGCTCGTGGAGGGGGTGGCTGGGGCCAACGTCCTGACTTTC
TRBJ1-2 TRBD1 - TRBV15 CATSSYSTGVGGYTF TGTGCCACCAGCTCATACTCGACAGGGGTTGGTGGCTACACCTTC
TRBJ2-7 - once TRBV2 CARSRTDAYEQYF TGTGCCAGGAGTAGGACAGACGCCTACGAGCAGTACTTC
TRBJ2-6 - once TRBV5-1 CASSLDISSGANVLTF TGCGCCAGCAGCTTGGACATTAGCTCTGGGGCCAACGTCCTGACTTTC
TRBJ2-7 - - TRBV29-1 CSVQAGLSYEQYF TGCAGCGTCCAGGCCGGCCTATCCTACGAGCAGTACTTC